The 17 T cell receptor beta chains below were found in one sample sequenced in a study of cytomegalovirus exposure and HLA in healthy donors. Both 60 Vbeta primers and 13 Jbeta primers went into the PCR. Some clones are missing from TCRdb's copy, which holds only in-frame ones; the method was immunoSEQ multiplex PCR. The table records 180,000 or so clones, 62% of them present only once. Specimen: PBMCs. The receptor source for this set is a man aged 35 to 55 in good health and CMV-seronegative.

The V and J genes are TRBV5-5 and TRBJ2-3; D is perhaps TRBD1 (6 bases). The V end lost 1 base, the J end lost 6 bases, and 9 bases lay between the germline ends. Germline CDR1 is SGHKS and CDR2 is YYEKEE (reference sequence). The CDR3 is 13 amino acids. The CDR3 DNA is TGTGCCAGCAGCTTGCAGGGGACGGATACGCAGTATTTT. Residues: CASSLQGTDTQYF.

This clone was detected a few times. The chain recombines TRBV27 with TRBJ2-2; 11 nucleotides line up with TRBD2. Germline V gene sequence: CDR1 MNHEY, CDR2 SMNVEV (reference sequence). The CDR3 totals 16 residues. Trimming cost V 4 bases and J 7 bases; bases outside gene matches: 8. CDR3 in DNA: TGTGCCAGCAGTTCAAATAGCGGGAGGGGCAACGGGGAGCTGTTTTTT. Its translation: CASSSNSGRGNGELFF.

The rearrangement links TRBV4-1 to TRBJ1-1; D remains unclear. Germline V CDR1 and CDR2: MGHRA, YSYEKL. The CDR3 spans 13 residues. V was clipped by 8 bases and J by 7 bases, with 17 bases between them. The chain's CDR3 is CASFSQVRNEAFF. The CDR3 nucleotides are TGCGCCAGCTTCTCCCAGGTACGGAATGAAGCTTTCTTT.

The chain links TRBV19 to TRBJ2-7, with 7 bases fitting TRBD2. The CDR3 extends over 16 amino acids. The J segment lost 1 base and the V segment lost 7 bases, leaving 13 bases of the junction unmatched. The germline V gene encodes CDR1 LNHDA and CDR2 SQIVND (reference sequence). CDR3 protein: CASTPRVGGSSYEQYF. The CDR3, as DNA: TGTGCCAGTACCCCACGGGTGGGCGGGAGTTCCTACGAGCAGTACTTC.

The V and J genes are TRBV7-2 and TRBJ2-2; D is undetermined. Germline V CDR1 and CDR2: SGHTA, FQGNSA. The length of the CDR3 is 15 residues. Trimming stripped 2 bases from V and 0 bases from J, with 7 bases between. For the CDR3, the DNA is TGTGCCAGCAGCTTACTCCGCGCGAACACCGGGGAGCTGTTTTTT. It specifies CASSLLRANTGELFF.

CDR3 residues: CAWSVVGQGLQPQHF. The CDR3 DNA is TGTGCCTGGAGTGTAGTGGGCCAGGGTTTACAGCCCCAGCATTTT. This chain links TRBV30 with TRBJ1-5; possible D gene TRBD1, 5 bases. This CDR3 spans 15 amino acids. The germline V gene encodes CDR1 GTSNPN and CDR2 SVGIG (reference sequence). Trimming left V 0 bases short and J 7 bases short, with 16 bases between. Supplemented by reference TRBV30 and TRBJ1-5, the full variable domain reads SQTIHQWPATLVQPVGSPLSLECTVEGTSNPNLYWYRQAAGRGLQLLFYSVGIGQISSEVPQNLSASRPQDRQFILSSKKLLLSDSGFYLCAWSVVGQGLQPQHFGDGTRLSIL.

The V call is TRBV5-1, the J call TRBJ1-2, with 8 bases identical to TRBD1. Germline loops: CDR1 SGHRS, CDR2 YFSETQ. This CDR3 region has 13 residues. The J segment lost 5 bases and the V segment lost 5 bases, leaving 5 bases of the junction unmatched. The CDR3 reads CASRDRAPYGYTF. In DNA, the CDR3 is TGCGCCAGCAGGGACAGGGCTCCGTATGGCTACACCTTC.

This chain joins TRBV7-2 and TRBJ2-1, with a weak D call TRBD2 (5 bases). CDR1 is SGHTA and CDR2 is FQGNSA in the germline V gene. This CDR3 spans 14 amino acids. The ends were cut back, 4 bases at V and 8 bases at J, with 15 bases in the middle. As DNA, the CDR3 is TGTGCCAGCAGCTCCCGGACTGGCGGTGATGAGCAGTTCTTC. Its translation is CASSSRTGGDEQFF.

This rearrangement joins TRBV5-1 to TRBJ2-5; TRBD1 might be the D (6 bases). Germline V gene sequence: CDR1 SGHRS, CDR2 YFSETQ. There are 16 residues in the CDR3. V was cut by 4 bases and J by 5 bases, with 21 bases left in between. CDR3 protein: CASSPGVAGVVETQYF. The DNA for the CDR3 is TGCGCCAGCAGCCCCGGTGTGGCAGGGGTTGTGGAGACCCAGTACTTC.

In this sample, this clone turned up once. J is TRBJ1-5 and V is TRBV27; 9 bases fit TRBD1. The CDR3 length is 18 residues. Trimming cost V 2 bases and J 2 bases; bases outside gene matches: 10. Germline values: CDR1 MNHEY, CDR2 SMNVEV (reference sequence). This CDR3 is CASSLSGQGTIGNQPQHF. The CDR3 region has the DNA TGTGCCAGCAGTTTAAGTGGACAGGGGACCATTGGCAATCAGCCCCAGCATTTT.

This clone occurred once. This rearrangement joins TRBV5-1 to TRBJ2-7; TRBD2 might be the D (6 bases). The germline gives CDR1 SGHRS, CDR2 YFSETQ. V shed 3 bases and J shed 3 bases, with 13 bases lying between them. The CDR3 runs 14 residues. The CDR3 loop reads CASSWTGADYEQYF. The CDR3 DNA is TGCGCCAGCAGCTGGACGGGAGCCGACTACGAGCAGTACTTC.

The chain carries TRBV5-4 and TRBJ1-1; TRBD1 agrees at 10 bases. V lost 4 bases, J lost 5 bases, and 14 bases stayed unmatched. From germline, CDR1 is SGHNT and CDR2 YYREEE (reference sequence). There are 17 residues in the CDR3. Here the CDR3 reads CASSNGQGGLGATEAFF. CDR3 nucleotides: TGTGCCAGCAGCAACGGACAGGGGGGCCTCGGAGCGACTGAAGCTTTCTTT. Using reference TRBV5-4 and TRBJ1-1 for the parts outside the CDR3, the full variable domain is ETGVTQSPTHLIKTRGQQVTLRCSSQSGHNTVSWYQQALGQGPQFIFQYYREEENGRGNFPPRFSGLQFPNYSSELNVNALELDDSALYLCASSNGQGGLGATEAFFGQGTRLTVV.

The V and J genes are TRBV28 and TRBJ1-1; no firm D call. Germline lookup yields CDR1 MDHEN and CDR2 SYDVKM. Trimming shortened V by 1 base and J by 0 bases, and 9 bases separated the two germline ends. CDR3 length: 15 amino acids. The DNA of the CDR3 is TGTGCCAGCAGTTTATCTGCGAGAATGAACACTGAAGCTTTCTTT. The encoded protein is CASSLSARMNTEAFF.

The gene calls are TRBV18 and TRBJ1-4; possibly TRBD1 for D (6 bases). V dropped 4 bases and J dropped 6 bases, with 9 bases sitting between them. Germline values: CDR1 KGHSH, CDR2 LQKENI. The CDR3 contains 13 residues. In nucleotides, the CDR3 is TGTGCCAGCTCACAGGACAGTTATGAAAAACTGTTTTTT. Encoded protein: CASSQDSYEKLFF. The full variable domain, in which reference TRBV18 and TRBJ1-4 provide the parts outside the CDR3, is NAGVMQNPRHLVRRRGQEARLRCSPMKGHSHVYWYRQLPEEGLKFMVYLQKENIIDESGMPKERFSAEFPKEGPSILRIQQVVRGDSAAYFCASSQDSYEKLFFGSGTQLSVL.

This chain links TRBV11-2 with TRBJ2-1, with TRBD1 as a possible D gene (5 bases). Germline assignment: CDR1 SGHAT and CDR2 FQNNGV. The CDR3 spans 14 residues. The V end was cut by 2 bases, the J end by 8 bases, with 13 bases between. The DNA for the CDR3 is TGTGCCAGCAGCTTATCTGGGGCTGTATATGAGCAGTTCTTC. It yields the protein CASSLSGAVYEQFF.

V gene TRBV2 combines with J gene TRBJ2-6; D ambiguous. Germline values: CDR1 SNHLY, CDR2 FYNNEI. This CDR3 contains 14 residues. Trimming shortened V by 5 bases and J by 1 base, and 6 bases separated the two germline ends. CDR3 sequence (DNA): TGTGCCAGCAGTTTATTATCTGGGGCCAACGTCCTGACTTTC. Translated: CASSLLSGANVLTF.

This chain links TRBV7-8 with TRBJ2-7; D is unclear. Germline V gives CDR1 SGHVS, CDR2 FQNEAQ. V gave up 1 base and J gave up 1 base, with 11 bases separating them. This CDR3 is 15 amino acids long. The CDR3 DNA follows: TGTGCCAGCAGCTTAGACCGCGCACTTTCCTACGAGCAGTACTTC. It translates to CASSLDRALSYEQYF.